One and the same sample provided the 27 T cell receptor beta chains below, sequenced in a study of blood T cell repertoires in COVID-19. Profiled with immunoSEQ multiplex PCR; TCRdb holds only in-frame clones, not every one. The sample records under 350,000 clones, approximately 89% being singletons. The sequenced sample consisted of PBMCs or T cells enriched from blood (not recorded which). The receptors were gathered from a woman under 30 who had recovered from COVID-19.

The chain combines TRBV29-1 with TRBJ1-2; TRBD1 matches 10 bases. The CDR3 runs to 12 residues. Per germline, CDR1 SQVTM and CDR2 ANQGSEA. With 4 bases clipped from V and 5 bases from J, the junction kept 1 base outside the gene matches. In DNA form, the CDR3 reads TGCAGCGTTGGACAGGGGGCGTATGGCTACACCTTC. It is translated as CSVGQGAYGYTF.

This sequence joins TRBV7-6 and TRBJ2-7; D is unresolved. The CDR3 is made up of 16 amino acids. Trimming removed 1 base at V and 2 bases at J, with 15 bases between. In germline, CDR1 is SGHVS, CDR2 FNYEAQ. The CDR3 DNA sequence: TGTGCCAGCAGCTTAGTAGGCGCCCCAGGCCCCTACGAGCAGTACTTC. Amino acids: CASSLVGAPGPYEQYF.

The chain combines TRBV12-5 with TRBJ1-4, with D maybe TRBD1 (6 bases). CDR1 and CDR2 (germline): LGHNT, FRNRAP. The V end was cut by 1 base, the J end by 0 bases, with 6 bases between. CDR3 length: 15 residues. The CDR3 spells CASGLGQATNEKLFF. The CDR3 nucleotides read TGTGCTAGTGGTTTGGGACAGGCAACTAATGAAAAACTGTTTTTT.

The rearrangement links TRBV3-1 (or the pseudogene TRBV3-2) to TRBJ2-7, with TRBD2 identical over 10 bases. The V gene's germline CDR1 is LGHDT and CDR2 YNNKEL (reference sequence). CDR3 length: 13 residues. With V trimmed by 4 bases and J by 3 bases, 0 bases remained unmatched. CDR3 amino acids: CASSRTSGYEQYF. In DNA form, the CDR3 reads TGTGCCAGCAGCCGGACTAGCGGCTACGAGCAGTACTTC.

This clone has a handful of counts. The chain is built from TRBV5-1 and TRBJ1-1; no firm D call. The V gene's germline CDR1 is SGHRS and CDR2 YFSETQ. V was pared by 5 bases and J by 1 base, with 12 bases between. The CDR3 has 14 amino acids. The CDR3: CASRYAGTNTEAFF. Written as DNA, the CDR3 is TGCGCCAGCAGATACGCGGGTACGAACACTGAAGCTTTCTTT.

This clone was counted a single time. Because the CDR3's place on the DNA is in doubt, the DNA is left out and the CDR3 is given as listed by TCRdb. The J gene is TRBJ1-2, the V gene TRBV6-2 or TRBV6-3; TRBD1, the table's D call, was not compared with the DNA. Germline V gene lookup returns CDR1 MNHEY and CDR2 SVGEGT. The CDR3 numbers 16 amino acids, ends counted. The CDR3 here is CASSYFGPGPGDGYTF.

This chain connects TRBV18 to TRBJ2-7; 10 bases align to TRBD1. V lost 3 bases to trimming and J lost 1 base; unmatched junction nucleotides: 3. The germline V gene encodes CDR1 KGHSH and CDR2 LQKENI. This CDR3 has 15 residues. The chain's CDR3 is CASSPTGQGSYEQYF. The CDR3 DNA reads as TGTGCCAGCTCACCGACGGGACAGGGGTCCTACGAGCAGTACTTC.

CDR3 amino acids: CASSSLNSPLHF. The CDR3 DNA reads TGCGCCAGCAGCTCCCTAAATTCACCCCTCCACTTT. This chain uses TRBV5-1 with TRBJ1-6; D call uncertain. V gave up 3 bases and J gave up 7 bases, with 5 bases separating them. Per germline, CDR1 SGHRS and CDR2 YFSETQ. This CDR3 is built from 12 residues.

This clone was counted a few times. V is TRBV19 and J is TRBJ1-2; a possible D gene is TRBD1 (6 bases). Germline CDR1 is LNHDA and CDR2 is SQIVND (reference sequence). This CDR3 contains 15 residues. Trimming left V 6 bases short and J 3 bases short, with 17 bases between. The CDR3 protein is CASRDTASGDYGYTF. Written as DNA, the CDR3 is TGTGCCAGTAGGGACACGGCCTCAGGGGACTATGGCTACACCTTC.

The V and J genes are TRBV11-2 and TRBJ2-7; D is perhaps TRBD2 (6 bases). Trimming removed 1 base at V and 5 bases at J, with 15 bases between. Germline lookup yields CDR1 SGHAT and CDR2 FQNNGV. The CDR3 runs 15 residues. Here the CDR3 DNA reads TGTGCCAGCAGCTTAGGGGGGAGGCCGGGCAACGAGCAGTACTTC. Protein sequence: CASSLGGRPGNEQYF. The full variable domain, completed using reference TRBV11-2 and TRBJ2-7, is EAGVAQSPRYKIIEKRQSVAFWCNPISGHATLYWYQQILGQGPKLLIQFQNNGVVDDSQLPKDRFSAERLKGVDSTLKIQPAKLEDSAVYLCASSLGGRPGNEQYFGPGTRLTVT.

This chain links TRBV2 with TRBJ1-6, with D perhaps TRBD1 (6 bases). The V end lost 6 bases, the J end lost 5 bases, and 14 bases lay between the germline ends. The CDR3 extends over 15 amino acids. In germline, CDR1 is SNHLY, CDR2 FYNNEI. The CDR3 loop is CASSFGGGNNSPLHF. In DNA form, the CDR3 reads TGTGCCAGCAGCTTTGGGGGGGGCAATAATTCACCCCTCCACTTT.

The chain uses TRBV6-2 or TRBV6-3 and TRBJ2-1; TRBD1 agrees at 7 bases. V was clipped by 0 bases and J by 0 bases; unmatched bases: 8. The CDR3 length is 18 residues. Germline-derived CDR1 and CDR2 are MNHEY and SVGEGT. The CDR3 DNA is TGTGCCAGCAGTTACTCGGACAGGATCTATAGCTCCTACAATGAGCAGTTCTTC. It is translated as CASSYSDRIYSSYNEQFF.

The gene calls are TRBV6-1 and TRBJ2-7; 7 bases agree with TRBD2. CDR1 MNHNS and CDR2 SASEGT come from the germline V gene. CDR3 length: 16 residues. Unmatched junction bases numbered 6, after V lost 0 bases and J lost 1 base. CDR3 in DNA: TGTGCCAGCAGTGAAGCGCTCGGGGAGGGGTCCTACGAGCAGTACTTC. The encoded protein is CASSEALGEGSYEQYF.

With regard to this clone: A much larger clone lies a single base off, so this may be a read error. V usage is TRBV7-8 and J usage is TRBJ2-7, with D possibly TRBD1 on 5 matching bases. V gave up 5 bases and J gave up 4 bases, with 6 bases separating them. CDR3 length: 11 residues. Germline assignment: CDR1 SGHVS and CDR2 FQNEAQ. This chain's CDR3 is CASSPGYEQYF. In nucleotides, the CDR3 is TGTGCCAGCAGCCCAGGGTACGAGCAGTACTTC. The whole variable domain, remainder taken from reference TRBV7-8 and TRBJ2-7, is GAGVSQSPRYKVAKRGQDVALRCDPISGHVSLFWYQQALGQGPEFLTYFQNEAQLDKSGLPSDRFFAERPEGSVSTLKIQRTQQEDSAVYLCASSPGYEQYFGPGTRLTVT.

The gene calls are TRBV9 and TRBJ2-3; TRBD2 aligns across 12 bases. This CDR3 has 18 residues. CDR1 and CDR2 from the germline V gene are SGDLS and YYNGEE. V was pared by 3 bases and J by 2 bases, with 10 bases of the junction left unmatched. CDR3 coding DNA: TGTGCCAGCAGCGCAATAAAAAGGACTAGCGGGGTCACAGATACGCAGTATTTT. This codes for CASSAIKRTSGVTDTQYF.

The chain links TRBV7-6 to TRBJ1-2; 8 bases line up with TRBD1. CDR1 SGHVS and CDR2 FNYEAQ come from the germline V gene. V was clipped by 5 bases and J by 3 bases; unmatched bases: 5. The CDR3 runs to 14 residues. CDR3 protein: CASSNRTGHYGYTF. In DNA form, the CDR3 reads TGTGCCAGCAGCAACCGGACAGGGCACTATGGCTACACCTTC.

V is TRBV6-1 and J is TRBJ1-2, with D perhaps TRBD1 (5 bases). The CDR3 runs to 14 residues. V was pared by 1 base and J by 6 bases, with 12 bases between. The germline V gene has CDR1 MNHNS and CDR2 SASEGT. CDR3 sequence reads: CASSEEVGVNGYTF. The CDR3 DNA sequence: TGTGCCAGCAGTGAAGAAGTAGGGGTTAATGGCTACACCTTC.

This clone appeared a few times. The V call is TRBV11-3, the J call TRBJ1-2, with D perhaps matching TRBD1 (5 bases). This CDR3 comprises 12 residues. V was clipped by 1 base and J by 8 bases, with 8 bases between them. Germline V gene lookup returns CDR1 SGHNT and CDR2 YENEEA. CDR3 bases: TGTGCCAGCAGCTTAGGACAGATGGGCTACACCTTC. This encodes CASSLGQMGYTF.

The V call is TRBV28, the J call TRBJ1-2; 9 positions match TRBD1. CDR3 length: 18 amino acids. Germline CDR1 reads MDHEN; CDR2 reads SYDVKM. After removal of 5 bases from V and 0 bases from J, the junction contained 13 bases not matched to a gene. DNA of the CDR3: TGTGCCAGCAGTCCCTGGACGGACAGGGGCCTATCTAACTATGGCTACACCTTC. This gives the protein CASSPWTDRGLSNYGYTF.

The V call is TRBV11-2, the J call TRBJ2-7, with 11 bases fitting TRBD1. CDR1 is SGHAT and CDR2 is FQNNGV in the germline V gene. There are 16 residues in the CDR3. V lost 5 bases, J lost 7 bases, and 13 bases stayed unmatched. Written as DNA, the CDR3 is TGTGCCAGCAGCCTCGGGGTTGGACAGGGGGCACATGAGCAGTACTTC. Translating gives CASSLGVGQGAHEQYF.

The rearrangement joins TRBV2 to TRBJ2-7; 7 bases match TRBD1. Germline values: CDR1 SNHLY, CDR2 FYNNEI. The CDR3 covers 13 residues. Losses at the gene ends were 5 bases for V and 2 bases for J; bases not matched to a gene: 3. CDR3 nucleotides: TGTGCCAGCAGTAGGACAGGTACCTACGAGCAGTACTTC. Translating gives CASSRTGTYEQYF.

The chain joins TRBV19 to TRBJ1-5, with D hard to call. Germline V gene sequence: CDR1 LNHDA, CDR2 SQIVND (reference sequence). This CDR3 region has 14 residues. Between the trimmed V and J ends, which lost 4 bases and 3 bases, there was a span of 10 bases. The CDR3 DNA is TGTGCCAGTAGTAACTGGGAGTACAATCAGCCCCAGCATTTT. This sequence encodes CASSNWEYNQPQHF.

In its sample, this clone was seen once. The chain uses TRBV27 and TRBJ1-2; a possible D gene is TRBD1 (6 bases). The CDR3 extends over 14 amino acids. Germline loops: CDR1 MNHEY, CDR2 SMNVEV (reference sequence). V lost 5 bases to trimming and J lost 5 bases, with 15 bases between them. The CDR3 is CASSPEYTGYGYTF. CDR3 DNA: TGTGCCAGCAGTCCGGAGTACACAGGGTATGGCTACACCTTC.

The rearrangement links TRBV7-9 to TRBJ1-3; D ambiguous. The CDR3 has 11 amino acids. Trimming removed 2 bases at V and 7 bases at J, with 3 bases between. Germline CDR1 SEHNR, CDR2 FQNEAQ (reference sequence). The CDR3, as DNA: TGTGCCAGCAGCTTAACTAACACCATATATTTT. Its protein product is CASSLTNTIYF.

The chain is built from TRBV7-9 and TRBJ1-4; D might be TRBD1 (5 bases). The germline gives CDR1 SEHNR, CDR2 FQNEAQ (reference sequence). CDR3 length: 15 residues. The germline V and J ends were trimmed by 5 bases and 2 bases, with 12 bases remaining between them. The CDR3 sequence is CASSTPGLTNEKLFF. Written as DNA, the CDR3 is TGTGCCAGCAGCACCCCAGGGTTGACTAATGAAAAACTGTTTTTT.

The gene calls are TRBV6-6 and TRBJ1-1; D unresolved. V shed 0 bases and J shed 12 bases, with 11 bases lying between them. Germline V gives CDR1 MNHNY, CDR2 SVGAGI (reference sequence). The CDR3 is made up of 12 amino acids. The CDR3 is CASSYSGRETFF. CDR3 sequence (DNA): TGTGCCAGCAGTTACTCGGGCCGTGAGACTTTCTTT.

The genes are TRBV12-3 or TRBV12-4 and TRBJ1-1, with D maybe TRBD1 (5 bases). The germline V and J ends were trimmed by 2 bases and 3 bases, with 7 bases remaining between them. The CDR3 spans 13 residues. CDR3 sequence (DNA): TGTGCCAGCAGTTTACTAGGGGACACTGAAGCTTTCTTT. It translates to CASSLLGDTEAFF.